A single sample gave rise to the 26 T cell receptor beta chains below, sequenced in a study of cytomegalovirus exposure and HLA in healthy donors. Amplification used 60 Vbeta primers and 13 Jbeta primers. The data were produced by immunoSEQ multiplex PCR, yet TCRdb's version contains in-frame clones alone and is incomplete. The sample has 99,000 or so clones, around 76% seen once. The source material was PBMCs. These receptors originate from a man aged 40-50 years in good health and CMV-seropositive.

The genes are TRBV30 and TRBJ1-2; D uncertain. The V end lost 3 bases, the J end lost 2 bases, and 4 bases lay between the germline ends. CDR1 and CDR2 (germline): GTSNPN, SVGIG (reference sequence). The CDR3 contains 11 residues. This CDR3 reads CAWSANYGYTF. The DNA for the CDR3 is TGTGCCTGGAGCGCGAACTATGGCTACACCTTC.

This clone appeared a few times. This chain links TRBV29-1 with TRBJ2-2; D possibly corresponds to TRBD2 (5 bases). Germline assignment: CDR1 SQVTM and CDR2 ANQGSEA. The V gene lost 7 bases and the J gene lost 0 bases, with 9 bases spanning the gap. CDR3 size: 13 residues. The CDR3: CSGAGPNTGELFF. CDR3 coding DNA: TGCAGCGGGGCGGGCCCGAACACCGGGGAGCTGTTTTTT.

The chain couples TRBV7-9 to TRBJ2-1; TRBD2 matches 8 bases. The CDR3 is made up of 14 amino acids. V shed 5 bases and J 6 bases; nucleotides not matched to a gene: 6. Germline V gene lookup returns CDR1 SEHNR and CDR2 FQNEAQ (reference sequence). The CDR3 DNA sequence: TGTGCCAGCAGCCTCCAGCGGGAGCGCAATGAGCAGTTCTTC. It yields the protein CASSLQRERNEQFF.

This chain uses TRBV5-1 with TRBJ2-5; 11 nucleotides line up with TRBD2. Looked up from germline, CDR1 is SGHRS and CDR2 is YFSETQ. The V segment lost 4 bases and the J segment 4 bases; nucleotides outside the gene matches: 9. The length of the CDR3 is 16 residues. In nucleotides, the CDR3 is TGCGCCAGCAGCGGTAGCGGGAGGGGGTTAGGAGAGACCCAGTACTTC. Residues: CASSGSGRGLGETQYF.

The genes are TRBV28 and TRBJ1-6; 7 bases align to TRBD1. With 7 bases clipped from V and 6 bases from J, the junction kept 12 bases outside the gene matches. The CDR3 loop spans 16 amino acids. CDR1 and CDR2 from the germline V gene are MDHEN and SYDVKM. CDR3 residues: CASIPHAGGGNSPLHF. The CDR3 nucleotides are TGTGCCAGCATCCCTCACGCAGGGGGAGGTAATTCACCCCTCCACTTT.

This clone was found a few times. The chain has TRBV9 and TRBJ2-5, with TRBD1 identical over 7 bases. CDR1 is SGDLS, CDR2 YYNGEE, per germline. The junction had 8 bases not matched to a gene; V was cut back by 4 bases and J by 2 bases. There are 15 residues in the CDR3. The CDR3 loop reads CASSSGQPRQETQYF. In DNA, the CDR3 is TGTGCCAGCAGCTCGGGACAGCCACGACAAGAGACCCAGTACTTC. Together with reference TRBV9 and TRBJ2-5, the CDR3 gives the full variable domain: DSGVTQTPKHLITATGQRVTLRCSPRSGDLSVYWYQQSLDQGLQFLIQYYNGEERAKGNILERFSAQQFPDLHSELNLSSLELGDSALYFCASSSGQPRQETQYFGPGTRLLVL.

V and J are TRBV7-3 and TRBJ2-1; D may be TRBD2 (5 bases). V was clipped by 3 bases and J by 9 bases, with 9 bases between them. The germline V gene has CDR1 SGHTA and CDR2 FQGTGA. The CDR3 consists of 12 residues. CDR3 coding DNA: TGTGCCAGCAGCTTCGAGGGAACTGAGCAGTTCTTC. Protein: CASSFEGTEQFF.

The genes are TRBV30 and TRBJ1-5; the D is unclear. Trimming left V 0 bases short and J 2 bases short, with 11 bases between. Per the germline V gene, CDR1 is GTSNPN and CDR2 is SVGIG (reference sequence). The CDR3 loop spans 15 amino acids. DNA for the CDR3: TGTGCCTGGAGTGTTTTGGGAGGAGGCAATCAGCCCCAGCATTTT. Translating gives CAWSVLGGGNQPQHF.

The chain carries TRBV2 and TRBJ2-5, with TRBD1 as a possible D gene (5 bases). The CDR3 has 15 residues. Trimming pared 1 base from V and 1 base from J, leaving 10 bases between. Germline V gene lookup returns CDR1 SNHLY and CDR2 FYNNEI. The CDR3 is CASSEGGSSQETQYF. The CDR3 DNA sequence: TGTGCCAGCAGTGAAGGGGGCAGCTCCCAAGAGACCCAGTACTTC.

This clone has only a few counts. The rearrangement links TRBV21-1 to TRBJ2-2; TRBD2, the table's D call, lacks a check against the DNA. TRBV21-1 is classified as a pseudogene. CDR3 length: 14 residues. The CDR3 protein is CASSSSRETGELFF. In DNA form, the CDR3 reads TGTGCCAGCAGCAGCTCGAGGGAAACCGGGGAGCTGTTTTTT.

The chain links TRBV9 to TRBJ1-2; D remains ambiguous. The CDR3 consists of 16 residues. Germline CDR1 and CDR2: SGDLS and YYNGEE. Trimming removed 3 bases from V and 7 bases from J, with 22 bases in between. The CDR3 nucleotides are TGTGCCAGCAGCGGAGATACCTTGGCTTCTAGCCGTGGCTACACCTTC. Translation: CASSGDTLASSRGYTF.

This chain uses TRBV19 with TRBJ1-6; 7 nucleotides align to TRBD1. There are 18 residues in the CDR3. V lost 4 bases, J lost 2 bases, and 11 bases stayed unmatched. Per germline, CDR1 LNHDA and CDR2 SQIVND (reference sequence). CDR3 region: CASSTEGQARTYNSPLHF. The DNA for the CDR3 is TGTGCCAGTAGTACTGAAGGACAGGCAAGAACCTATAATTCACCCCTCCACTTT.

The chain employs TRBV7-2 and TRBJ1-2, with 7 bases that match TRBD1. Germline loops: CDR1 SGHTA, CDR2 FQGNSA. V was pared by 5 bases and J by 8 bases, with 8 bases of the junction left unmatched. The CDR3 length is 13 residues. The CDR3 loop is CASSLTGVRGYTF. The CDR3 region has the DNA TGTGCCAGCAGCCTAACAGGGGTTAGGGGCTACACCTTC.

J is TRBJ2-2 and V is TRBV14; a possible D gene is TRBD2 (5 bases). The V end was cut by 4 bases, the J end by 2 bases, with 8 bases between. CDR3 length: 14 amino acids. Per the germline V gene, CDR1 is SGHDN and CDR2 is FVKESK. The CDR3 region has the DNA TGTGCCAGCAGCCTCAGGACTAACACCGGGGAGCTGTTTTTT. It codes for CASSLRTNTGELFF.

This clone was recorded once. The rearrangement joins TRBV7-3 to TRBJ2-3; tentatively, D is TRBD1 (5 bases). The CDR3 contains 15 residues. V was trimmed by 2 bases and J by 6 bases, leaving 15 bases between them. Looked up from germline, CDR1 is SGHTA and CDR2 is FQGTGA. This CDR3 reads CASSLGQGYMDTQYF. DNA for the CDR3: TGTGCCAGCAGCTTAGGTCAGGGTTACATGGATACGCAGTATTTT.

V is TRBV9 and J is TRBJ1-1, with D possibly matching TRBD1 (5 bases). From germline, CDR1 is SGDLS and CDR2 YYNGEE. The CDR3 is 15 amino acids. V lost 4 bases and J lost 4, with 17 bases in between. The CDR3 loop reads CASSPIVGGSTEAFF. The CDR3 DNA reads TGTGCCAGCAGCCCAATTGTTGGGGGGAGCACTGAAGCTTTCTTT.

This clone was seen a handful of times. Compared with germline, one end of the junction differs, possibly owing to a read error. The chain carries TRBV7-3 and TRBJ2-6; perhaps TRBD2 as D (6 bases). Germline V gives CDR1 SGHTA, CDR2 FQGTGA. The CDR3 contains 15 residues. Here the CDR3 reads CASSPRDSGANGLTF. Here the CDR3 DNA reads TGTGCCAGCAGCCCTCGGGACTCTGGGGCCAACGGCCTGACTTTC.

V gene TRBV4-2 combines with J gene TRBJ2-1; TRBD2 agrees at 12 bases. The CDR3 runs 16 residues. Trimming at V came to 3 bases and at J to 4 bases, leaving 4 bases not matched to a gene. CDR1 is LGHNA and CDR2 is YNFKEQ in the germline V gene. The CDR3 sequence is CASSQTSGSLYNEQFF. The CDR3 bases are TGTGCCAGCAGCCAGACTAGCGGGAGTCTTTACAATGAGCAGTTCTTC.

The rearrangement joins TRBV27 to TRBJ2-3; 8 nucleotides match TRBD2. CDR1 is MNHEY, CDR2 SMNVEV, per germline (reference sequence). CDR3 length: 15 residues. Trimming took 6 bases from V and 0 from J; bases not matched to a gene: 5. The CDR3 loop reads CASSRLATSTDTQYF. CDR3 nucleotides: TGTGCCAGCAGCAGACTAGCGACTAGCACAGATACGCAGTATTTT.

This clone came up a few times. The V and J genes are TRBV5-4 and TRBJ2-5; 16 nucleotides line up with TRBD2. CDR1 SGHNT and CDR2 YYREEE come from the germline V gene (reference sequence). J lost 4 bases, V lost 2 bases, and 8 bases had no gene match. The CDR3 runs 18 residues. The CDR3 here is CASSLAGTSGGAGETQYF. The CDR3 DNA follows: TGTGCCAGCAGCTTAGCCGGGACTAGCGGGGGGGCCGGAGAGACCCAGTACTTC.

This clone was seen once. The genes are TRBV9 and TRBJ2-3; TRBD2 is a possible D gene (6 bases). Germline V gives CDR1 SGDLS, CDR2 YYNGEE. V was cut by 3 bases and J by 1 base, with 18 bases left in between. This CDR3 comprises 17 residues. For the CDR3, the DNA is TGTGCCAGCAGCGCCCTCCCGGCTAGCGTGGGCACAGATACGCAGTATTTT. Protein sequence: CASSALPASVGTDTQYF.

The rearrangement uses TRBV7-2 and TRBJ2-7; D remains ambiguous. Germline-derived CDR1 and CDR2 are SGHTA and FQGNSA. V gave up 1 base and J gave up 7 bases, with 14 bases separating them. The CDR3 covers 14 residues. The CDR3 DNA reads TGTGCCAGCAGCTTAGGTGAAACCCAGAAGGAGCAGTACTTC. It translates to CASSLGETQKEQYF.

The rearrangement links TRBV7-2 to TRBJ2-5, with D hard to call. Trimming cost V 5 bases and J 5 bases, with 9 bases left between them. The germline CDR1 and CDR2 sequences are SGHTA and FQGNSA. The CDR3 has 12 residues. The CDR3 sequence: CASSPLQETQYF. The CDR3 coding sequence is TGTGCCAGCAGCCCCCTTCAGGAGACCCAGTACTTC.

This chain uses TRBV7-9 with TRBJ2-7, with D unclear. The length of the CDR3 is 14 residues. V dropped 4 bases and J dropped 2 bases, with 12 bases sitting between them. Germline V CDR1 and CDR2: SEHNR, FQNEAQ (reference sequence). CDR3 amino acids: CASSSPSEAYEQYF. DNA for the CDR3: TGTGCCAGCAGCTCCCCCAGCGAGGCCTACGAGCAGTACTTC.

This sequence joins TRBV9 and TRBJ2-7; TRBD1 matches 10 bases. CDR1 is SGDLS and CDR2 is YYNGEE in the germline V gene. V was pared by 4 bases and J by 2 bases, with 6 bases of the junction left unmatched. The CDR3 sequence is 15 residues long. The CDR3 is CASSSPGTGAYEQYF. The CDR3 coding sequence is TGTGCCAGCAGCTCCCCCGGGACAGGGGCCTACGAGCAGTACTTC.

This chain links TRBV5-5 with TRBJ2-7, with D tentatively TRBD2 (5 bases). The CDR3 consists of 15 residues. Germline V CDR1 and CDR2: SGHKS, YYEKEE (reference sequence). Trimming stripped 0 bases from V and 0 bases from J, with 10 bases between. The CDR3 sequence: CASSLGRGPSYEQYF. The CDR3 bases are TGTGCCAGCAGCTTGGGCCGGGGTCCCTCCTACGAGCAGTACTTC. The variable domain in full, with the rest retrieved from reference TRBV5-5 and TRBJ2-7, is DAGVTQSPTHLIKTRGQQVTLRCSPISGHKSVSWYQQVLGQGPQFIFQYYEKEERGRGNFPDRFSARQFPNYSSELNVNALLLGDSALYLCASSLGRGPSYEQYFGPGTRLTVT.